This T cell receptor beta chain was identified in a study of shared clonotypes between healthy human individuals. Germline loops: CDR1 SGHAT, CDR2 FQNNGV. The trim removed 2 bases at V and 6 bases at J, leaving 11 bases unmatched. The CDR3 is 17 residues long. CD45RO-negative, CCR7-selected cells formed the naive CD8 fraction, which excluded terminally differentiated effector memory CD45RA+ cells. Sequencing used immunoSEQ multiplex PCR; TCRdb keeps in-frame clones, though not all of them. The table records more than 600,000 clones, under 95% of them present only once. The gene calls are TRBV11-2 and TRBJ2-7, with 12 positions matching TRBD2. Sequences were obtained from naive CD8+ T cells sorted from blood. The origin of this receptor is a man aged 25 to 40 in good health. This chain's CDR3 is CASSLSALAGGFGEQYF. CDR3 DNA: TGTGCCAGCAGCTTATCTGCACTAGCGGGAGGTTTCGGCGAGCAGTACTTC.